The T cell receptor (beta chain) under discussion was sequenced for a study of response to subunit inactivated influenza vaccine. Study findings and constraints: With each seasonal influenza vaccination, the authors suggested, few new T cells are recruited.

This clonotype was counted at least ten times. Its antigen is undetermined. The CDR3 sequence is 14 residues long. V was clipped by 4 bases and J by 8 bases, with 17 bases between them. Germline lookup yields CDR1 MGHDK and CDR2 SYGVNS. MiXCR, applied by TCRdb to the RT-PCR reads, yields one record per CDR3 protein. The sample holds around 520,000 distinct CDR3 sequences, 12% seen once. This chain connects TRBV25-1 to TRBJ1-2, with a possible D match to TRBD1 (5 bases). This TCR was recovered from a man aged 45-60 years who received an inactivated influenza vaccine. The specimen comprised PBMCs from blood, sampled on the day of vaccination. CDR3 coding DNA: TGTGCCAGCAGTGCTCTAGGGGCCGCCCTGGGCTACACCTTC. Its translation: CASSALGAALGYTF.